This section outlines one T cell receptor beta chain sequence together with its context. These data belong to a study of PD-L1 blockade in urothelial cancer. Germline CDR1 is SGHDT and CDR2 is YYEEEE. V lost 3 bases, J lost 4 bases, and 1 base stayed unmatched. The CDR3 has 12 residues. Profiled with immunoSEQ multiplex PCR; TCRdb holds only in-frame clones, not every one. The data contain around 47,000 clones, 82% of them singletons. The sample's time point: peripheral blood 6 weeks after treatment start. Pretreatment sampling and on-treatment sampling together yielded between 1 and 8 samples for each patient.

The specimen comprised PBMCs, sampled around atezolizumab (anti-PD-L1) treatment. This TCR came from a man aged 55 to 69 with urothelial cancer. The genes are TRBV5-6 and TRBJ2-7; 7 nucleotides match TRBD1. The DNA for the CDR3 is TGTGCCAGCAGCTACAGGGGTTACGAGCAGTACTTC. Its protein product is CASSYRGYEQYF.